This TCR beta chain stems from a study of blood T cell repertoires in COVID-19. The overall study: PBMCs, B-cell-depleted T cells, or T cells were the source of the cDNA or gDNA that made up the material.

A Seattle source enrolled patients during active infection and followed them longitudinally. The CDR3 is 14 residues long. V lost 0 bases, J lost 6 bases, and 9 bases lay in between. Germline assignment: CDR1 KGHDR and CDR2 SFDVKD. Under the authors' procedure: Scientists estimated how many nucleated cells there were by amplifying reference gene primers. Clones were read by immunoSEQ multiplex PCR, and TCRdb kept only the in-frame ones, dropping some. V and J calls and clone size come straight from that table; D and trimming were deduced from the DNA. The sample has approximately 500,000 clones, roughly 89% seen once; the top ten hold 7.5% to 9.5%.

V usage is TRBV24-1 and J usage is TRBJ2-3, with D perhaps matching TRBD1 (5 bases). The sequence derives from a woman in her 50s with COVID-19, enrolled during active disease. Sequences were obtained from peripheral blood. The CDR3 bases are TGTGCCACCAGTGATTTGGCAGGGCACGATACGCAGTATTTT. Translating it yields CATSDLAGHDTQYF.